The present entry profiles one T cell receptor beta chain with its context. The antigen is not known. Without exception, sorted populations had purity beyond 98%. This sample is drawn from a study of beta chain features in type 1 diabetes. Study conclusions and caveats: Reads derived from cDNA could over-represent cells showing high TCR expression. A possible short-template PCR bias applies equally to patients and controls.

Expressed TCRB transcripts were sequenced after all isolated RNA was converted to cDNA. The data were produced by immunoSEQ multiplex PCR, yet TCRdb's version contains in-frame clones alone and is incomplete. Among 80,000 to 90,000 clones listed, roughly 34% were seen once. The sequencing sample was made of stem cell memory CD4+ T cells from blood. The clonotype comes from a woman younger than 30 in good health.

The DNA for the CDR3 is TGTGCCAGCAGTTACGGGGACATCGGGAATCAGCCCCAGCATTTT. Protein product: CASSYGDIGNQPQHF. This chain uses TRBV6-6 with TRBJ1-5, with D possibly being TRBD1 (6 bases). CDR1 MNHNY and CDR2 SVGAGI come from the germline V gene (reference sequence). The CDR3 extends over 15 amino acids. V was trimmed by 2 bases and J by 4 bases, leaving 12 bases between them.